This entry is about one T cell receptor (beta chain). Its antigen is undetermined. The trim removed 6 bases at V and 4 bases at J, leaving 3 bases unmatched. The CDR3 runs 14 residues. This record belongs to a study of CD8 T cells in Susac syndrome. Overall study results and limits: The study conceded that relatively few individuals underwent its TCR sequencing and HLA analysis.

Reverse transcription of roughly 0.5 to 1 ug RNA was performed with random hexamers. The amplification used immunoSEQ multiplex PCR on TCR beta CDR3; it spanned 54 Vbeta and 13 Jbeta. TCRdb passed the immunoSEQ multiplex PCR reads through MiXCR, listing each CDR3 protein once. The sample yields about 130,000 distinct CDR3 sequences, around 75% seen once. Sequenced material: CD8+ T cells from PBMCs. The receptor's source is a human donor with multiple sclerosis. V gene TRBV12-3 or TRBV12-4 combines with J gene TRBJ2-2; 9 nucleotides line up with TRBD2. The CDR3 DNA is TGTGCCAGCAGGGTAGCGGGAGCCACCGGGGAGCTGTTTTTT. Protein: CASRVAGATGELFF.